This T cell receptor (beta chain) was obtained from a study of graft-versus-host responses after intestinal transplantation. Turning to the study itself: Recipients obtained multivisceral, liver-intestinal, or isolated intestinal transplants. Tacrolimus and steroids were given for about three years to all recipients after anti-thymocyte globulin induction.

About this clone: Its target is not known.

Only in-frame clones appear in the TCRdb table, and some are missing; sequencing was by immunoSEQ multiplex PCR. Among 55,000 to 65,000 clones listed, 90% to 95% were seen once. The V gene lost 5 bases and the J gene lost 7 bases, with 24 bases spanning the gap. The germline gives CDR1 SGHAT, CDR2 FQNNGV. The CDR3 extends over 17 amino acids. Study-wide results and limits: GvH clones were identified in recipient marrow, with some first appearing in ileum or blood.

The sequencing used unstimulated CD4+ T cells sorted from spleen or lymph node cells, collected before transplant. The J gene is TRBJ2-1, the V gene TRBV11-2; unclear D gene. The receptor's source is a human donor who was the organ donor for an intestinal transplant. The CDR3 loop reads CASSADSPRRGGNEQFF. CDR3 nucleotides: TGTGCCAGCAGCGCCGACTCTCCCCGAAGAGGTGGGAATGAGCAGTTCTTC.